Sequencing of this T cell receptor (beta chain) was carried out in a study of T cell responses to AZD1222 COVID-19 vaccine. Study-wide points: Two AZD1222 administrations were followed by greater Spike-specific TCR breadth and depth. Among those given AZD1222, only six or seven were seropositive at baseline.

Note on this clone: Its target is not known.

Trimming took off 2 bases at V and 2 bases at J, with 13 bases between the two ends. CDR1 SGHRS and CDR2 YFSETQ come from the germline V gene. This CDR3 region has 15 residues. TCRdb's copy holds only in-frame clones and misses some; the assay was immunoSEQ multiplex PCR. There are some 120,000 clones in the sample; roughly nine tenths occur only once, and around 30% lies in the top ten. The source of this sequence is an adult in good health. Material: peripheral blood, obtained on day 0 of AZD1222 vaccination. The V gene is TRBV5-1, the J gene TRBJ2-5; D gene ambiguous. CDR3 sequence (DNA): TGCGCCAGCAGCTTTGGGTCAGCACATCAAGAGACCCAGTACTTC. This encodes CASSFGSAHQETQYF.